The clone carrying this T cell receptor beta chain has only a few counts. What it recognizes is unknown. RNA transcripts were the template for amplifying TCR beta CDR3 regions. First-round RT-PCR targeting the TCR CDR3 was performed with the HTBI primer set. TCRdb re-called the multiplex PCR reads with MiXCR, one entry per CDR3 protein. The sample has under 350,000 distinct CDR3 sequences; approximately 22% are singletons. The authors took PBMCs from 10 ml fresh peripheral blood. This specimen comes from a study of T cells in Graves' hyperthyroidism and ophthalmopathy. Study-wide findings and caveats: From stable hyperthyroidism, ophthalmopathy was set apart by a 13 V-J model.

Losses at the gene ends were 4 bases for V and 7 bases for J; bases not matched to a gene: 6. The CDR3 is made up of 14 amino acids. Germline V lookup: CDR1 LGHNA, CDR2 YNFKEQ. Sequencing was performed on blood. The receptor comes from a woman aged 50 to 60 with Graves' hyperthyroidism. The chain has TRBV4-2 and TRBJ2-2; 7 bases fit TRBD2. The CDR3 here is CASSRGGSGGELFF. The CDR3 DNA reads TGTGCCAGCAGCCGCGGCGGGAGTGGCGGGGAGCTGTTTTTT.